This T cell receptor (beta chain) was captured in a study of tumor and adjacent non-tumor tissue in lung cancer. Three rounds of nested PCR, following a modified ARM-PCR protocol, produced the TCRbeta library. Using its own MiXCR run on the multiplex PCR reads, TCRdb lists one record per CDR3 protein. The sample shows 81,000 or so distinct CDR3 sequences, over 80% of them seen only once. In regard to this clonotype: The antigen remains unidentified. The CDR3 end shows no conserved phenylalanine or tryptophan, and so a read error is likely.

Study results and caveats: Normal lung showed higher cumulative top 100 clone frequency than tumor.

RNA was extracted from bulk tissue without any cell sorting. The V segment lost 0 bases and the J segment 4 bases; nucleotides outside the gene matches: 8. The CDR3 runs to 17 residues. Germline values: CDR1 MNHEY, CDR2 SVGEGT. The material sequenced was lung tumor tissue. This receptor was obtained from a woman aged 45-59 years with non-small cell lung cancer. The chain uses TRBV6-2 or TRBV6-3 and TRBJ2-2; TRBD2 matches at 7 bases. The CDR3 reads CASSYSGGNHGTGELFY. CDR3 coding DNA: TGTGCCAGCAGTTACTCGGGGGGGAATCACGGCACCGGGGAGCTGTTTTAT.